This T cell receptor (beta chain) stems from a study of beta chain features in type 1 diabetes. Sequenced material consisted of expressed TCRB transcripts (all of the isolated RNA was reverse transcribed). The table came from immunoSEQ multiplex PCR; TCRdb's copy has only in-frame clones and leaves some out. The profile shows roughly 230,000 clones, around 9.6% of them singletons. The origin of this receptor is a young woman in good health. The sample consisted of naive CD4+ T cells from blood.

The CDR3 sequence: CSVTTGQGATDTQYF. CDR3 nucleotide sequence: TGCAGCGTCACGACGGGACAGGGGGCAACAGATACGCAGTATTTT. The chain recombines TRBV29-1 with TRBJ2-3; 12 bases fit TRBD1. This CDR3 contains 15 residues. V shed 6 bases and J 3 bases; nucleotides not matched to a gene: 7. Germline assignment: CDR1 SQVTM and CDR2 ANQGSEA.